This TCR beta chain stems from a study of response to subunit inactivated influenza vaccine. Study outcomes and limitations: That few new T cells are recruited by each seasonal influenza vaccination was the authors' suggestion.

Trimming pared 10 bases from V and 4 bases from J, leaving 18 bases between. Germline loops: CDR1 ENHRY, CDR2 SYGVKD. The CDR3 length is 14 residues. TCRdb itself ran the RT-PCR reads through MiXCR, one entry per CDR3 protein. The sample records hundreds of thousands of distinct CDR3 sequences, more than 15% being singletons. Remarks on this clonotype: Antigen unknown.

The sequence came from a man between 50 and 69 years old who received an inactivated influenza vaccine. The material sequenced was CD4+ T cells sorted from PBMCs, taken roughly 24 months after vaccination. The gene calls are TRBV10-3 and TRBJ2-3, with D tentatively TRBD1 or TRBD2 (5 bases each). Here the CDR3 reads CATAGTAASDTQYF. For the CDR3, the DNA is TGTGCCACCGCCGGGACGGCGGCTTCAGATACGCAGTATTTT.